This T cell receptor beta chain was identified in a study of cytomegalovirus exposure and HLA in healthy donors. With 60 Vbeta and 13 Jbeta primers, the PCR was carried out. The method was immunoSEQ multiplex PCR; TCRdb's version includes in-frame clones alone and lacks a portion of them. The sample holds about 160,000 clones. Germline CDR1 is SQVTM and CDR2 is ANQGSEA. CDR3 length: 14 residues. Deletions cut 3 bases from V and 1 base from J, with 12 bases between. The V call is TRBV29-1, the J call TRBJ1-2, with D unresolved. The sequence was collected from a man aged 25-45 years in good health and CMV-seronegative. The sequenced material came from PBMCs. CDR3: CSVERHRINYGYTF. The CDR3 nucleotides are TGCAGCGTTGAGAGGCACCGAATTAACTATGGCTACACCTTC.